This record concerns one T cell receptor beta chain sequence. Antigen: not known. The data originate from a study of T cell responses to AZD1222 COVID-19 vaccine. Study results and limitations: Repertoires were collected only later (after the peak T cell response had occurred).

The V gene end was trimmed by 4 bases and the J gene end by 6 bases; junction bases not matched to a gene: 5. The CDR3 totals 15 residues. Germline V gene data show CDR1 as KGHDR and CDR2 as SFDVKD. Some clones are missing from TCRdb's copy, which holds only in-frame ones; the method was immunoSEQ multiplex PCR. The top ten clones hold 4% to 5% of a sample with 72,000 or so clones, over 85% of them seen once. This TCR derives from an adult in good health. The sequencing used peripheral blood, collected on day 0 of AZD1222 vaccination. J is TRBJ2-1 and V is TRBV24-1, with 10 bases lining up with TRBD2. DNA for the CDR3: TGTGCCACCAGTGACCCAGCGGGAGGGGGCAATGAGCAGTTCTTC. Encoded protein: CATSDPAGGGNEQFF.